This is a list of T cell receptor beta chains from one sample in a study of cytomegalovirus exposure and HLA in healthy donors. The table came from immunoSEQ multiplex PCR; TCRdb's copy has only in-frame clones and leaves some out. The sample has around 150,000 clones, around 88% seen once. The sequenced sample consisted of PBMCs. These receptors all come from a woman between 25 and 40 years old in good health and CMV-seronegative. CDR3s include the opening cysteine and the closing phenylalanine or tryptophan. D genes are given only for firm matches. For some rows the clone size is stated as once, few or many, or as a class when expanded; others skip it.

once	TRBD1	TRBV10-3	TRBJ1-2	CAINRQGLDGYTF	TGTGCCATCAACCGACAGGGGTTAGATGGCTACACCTTC
once	.	TRBV6-6	TRBJ1-2	CASSPTQGSANYGYTF	TGTGCCAGCAGTCCGACGCAGGGAAGTGCTAACTATGGCTACACCTTC
.	TRBD1	TRBV7-2	TRBJ2-4	CASSLVGTGAKNIQYF	TGTGCCAGCAGCTTAGTGGGGACAGGGGCCAAAAACATTCAGTACTTC
.	.	TRBV5-4	TRBJ1-1	CASKLDLTGPGAFF	TGTGCCAGCAAGCTTGATTTGACAGGACCGGGGGCTTTCTTT
.	TRBD1	TRBV5-5	TRBJ2-3	CASSFRTGVSLSTDTQYF	TGTGCCAGCAGCTTTAGGACAGGGGTCTCCCTTAGCACAGATACGCAGTATTTT
.	.	TRBV11-3	TRBJ2-7	CASSSVRSGEQYF	TGTGCCAGCAGCTCCGTCCGGTCCGGCGAGCAGTACTTC
.	TRBD2	TRBV28	TRBJ2-5	CASSNGLAQTLLGQETQYF	TGTGCCAGCAGTAACGGACTAGCGCAAACTCTTTTGGGACAAGAGACCCAGTACTTC
.	.	TRBV27	TRBJ2-7	CASTVTAGGTYEQYF	TGTGCCAGCACCGTAACGGCGGGTGGGACCTACGAGCAGTACTTC
.	TRBD2	TRBV11-3	TRBJ2-3	CASSPGTSGSPDTQYF	TGTGCCAGCAGCCCCGGGACTAGCGGGAGCCCAGATACGCAGTATTTT
.	.	TRBV4-3	TRBJ1-4	CASSQAPGVSEKLFF	TGCGCCAGCAGCCAAGCCCCAGGGGTCAGTGAAAAACTGTTTTTT
.	.	TRBV6-5	TRBJ1-1	CASSYTEKVFF	TGTGCCAGCAGTTACACGGAGAAGGTTTTCTTT
.	TRBD1	TRBV7-2	TRBJ1-5	CASSFRQGADQPQHF	TGTGCCAGCAGCTTTCGGCAGGGGGCAGATCAGCCCCAGCATTTT
once	.	TRBV18	TRBJ2-5	CASSGLKGALGTQYF	TGTGCCAGCTCAGGCTTAAAGGGAGCGCTCGGGACCCAGTACTTC
.	.	TRBV9	TRBJ1-1	CASTWGPGDTEAFF	TGTGCCAGCACGTGGGGTCCGGGGGACACTGAAGCTTTCTTT
once	TRBD2	TRBV11-2	TRBJ2-7	CASSLVAGGSYEQYF	TGTGCCAGCAGCTTAGTAGCGGGGGGCAGCTACGAGCAGTACTTC
.	.	TRBV30	TRBJ2-1	CAAGPGRNEQFF	TGTGCAGCGGGCCCAGGGAGAAATGAGCAGTTCTTC
.	TRBD1	TRBV11-2	TRBJ1-3	CASSFTGGVGNTIYF	TGTGCCAGCAGCTTCACAGGGGGCGTTGGAAACACCATATATTTT
.	.	TRBV10-1	TRBJ2-1	CASSESGTPRTIVQFF	TGCGCCAGCAGTGAGTCGGGGACACCAAGGACAATCGTGCAGTTCTTC
once	.	TRBV6-7	TRBJ2-7	CASSPTPRRPGNGYEQYF	TGTGCCAGCAGCCCTACCCCGCGTCGTCCAGGGAATGGATACGAGCAGTACTTC
.	TRBD1	TRBV5-6	TRBJ1-2	CASSLEATGNYGYTF	TGTGCCAGCAGCTTGGAGGCGACAGGGAACTATGGCTACACCTTC
.	TRBD1	TRBV6-5	TRBJ1-3	CASSLGGAGNTIYF	TGTGCCAGCAGTTTAGGGGGCGCTGGAAACACCATATATTTT
.	.	TRBV10-1	TRBJ2-4	CASTTHLAKNIQYF	TGCGCCAGCACTACCCACCTAGCCAAAAACATTCAGTACTTC
.	.	TRBV27	TRBJ2-6	CASSLWGLSSGANVLTF	TGTGCCAGCAGTTTATGGGGGCTGAGCTCTGGGGCCAACGTCCTGACTTTC
.	.	TRBV5-1	TRBJ2-7	CASSPDISYEQYF	TGCGCCAGCAGCCCGGACATTTCCTACGAGCAGTACTTC
.	.	TRBV7-9	TRBJ2-3	CASSLGGGAGQTDTQYF	TGTGCCAGCAGCTTAGGAGGGGGCGCGGGGCAAACAGATACGCAGTATTTT
.	.	TRBV19	TRBJ1-2	CASSIRGAIYGYTF	TGTGCCAGTAGTATCAGGGGAGCGATATATGGCTACACCTTC
.	.	TRBV28	TRBJ2-3	CANGGRPSTDTQYF	TGTGCCAACGGGGGGCGGCCCAGCACAGATACGCAGTATTTT
.	.	TRBV29-1	TRBJ2-1	CSGIRSGEQFF	TGCAGCGGAATACGGAGTGGTGAGCAGTTCTTC
.	.	TRBV4-2	TRBJ2-2	CASSPNLGREGELFF	TGTGCCAGCAGCCCCAACCTCGGTAGGGAGGGGGAGCTGTTTTTT
few	.	TRBV6-5	TRBJ2-7	CASSPQAYYEQYF	TGTGCCAGCAGCCCCCAGGCGTACTACGAGCAGTACTTC
.	TRBD1	TRBV5-1	TRBJ1-2	CASSPLLTGGRGGYTF	TGCGCCAGCAGCCCCCTTCTGACAGGGGGAAGGGGGGGCTACACCTTC
.	.	TRBV15	TRBJ2-5	CATLRSSRGWYQETQYF	TGTGCCACCTTAAGATCCTCACGGGGATGGTACCAAGAGACCCAGTACTTC
.	TRBD2	TRBV9	TRBJ2-5	CASSVGLAGETQYF	TGTGCCAGCAGCGTAGGACTAGCGGGCGAGACCCAGTACTTC
few	TRBD2	TRBV7-6	TRBJ2-5	CASSLAPPGGLQETQYF	TGTGCCAGCAGCTTGGCACCTCCGGGGGGGCTTCAAGAGACCCAGTACTTC
.	TRBD2	TRBV30	TRBJ2-7	CAWGRDYAYEQYF	TGTGCCTGGGGCCGGGACTATGCCTACGAGCAGTACTTC
.	.	TRBV27	TRBJ1-1	CASYNTGFTEAFF	TGTGCCAGCTATAACACAGGGTTCACTGAAGCTTTCTTT
once	TRBD1	TRBV28	TRBJ2-7	CASSRTGVGYEQYF	TGTGCCAGCAGTCGTACAGGGGTTGGGTACGAGCAGTACTTC
.	.	TRBV6-5	TRBJ1-6	CASSYAAENSPLHF	TGTGCCAGCAGTTATGCGGCGGAGAATTCACCCCTCCACTTT
.	.	TRBV7-2	TRBJ1-4	CASSLEGAAANEKLFF	TGTGCCAGCAGCTTAGAAGGGGCCGCGGCTAATGAAAAACTGTTTTTT
few	.	TRBV5-1	TRBJ2-3	CASSLDPPGLTGSTDTQYF	TGCGCCAGCAGCTTGGACCCCCCTGGATTGACAGGCAGCACAGATACGCAGTATTTT
.	.	TRBV7-6	TRBJ2-7	CASSLEGHPTNYEQYF	TGTGCCAGCAGCTTAGAGGGACATCCGACCAACTACGAGCAGTACTTC
.	.	TRBV5-6	TRBJ2-2	CASSPTGGEDAGELFF	TGTGCCAGCAGCCCCACAGGAGGGGAGGACGCCGGGGAGCTGTTTTTT
.	.	TRBV2	TRBJ2-5	CASSIRAGGETQYF	TGTGCCAGCAGTATAAGGGCAGGGGGGGAGACCCAGTACTTC
once	TRBD1	TRBV27	TRBJ1-6	CASAAGTANSPLHF	TGTGCCAGCGCGGCCGGGACAGCTAATTCACCCCTCCACTTT
.	.	TRBV7-6	TRBJ1-4	CASSLETSSEKLFF	TGTGCCAGCTCACTCGAGACCTCTAGTGAAAAACTGTTTTTT
.	.	TRBV28	TRBJ1-3	CASSLRTLKDGRNTIYF	TGTGCCAGCAGTTTAAGGACACTCAAAGACGGAAGAAACACCATATATTTT
.	TRBD1	TRBV5-1	TRBJ1-4	CASAPRQGANEKLFF	TGCGCCAGCGCCCCCCGACAGGGGGCTAATGAAAAACTGTTTTTT
.	.	TRBV7-9	TRBJ1-4	CASSPTGNEKLFF	TGTGCCAGCAGCCCAACGGGGAATGAAAAACTGTTTTTT
.	TRBD1	TRBV13	TRBJ2-1	CASSLVMTGAYNEQFF	TGTGCCAGCAGCTTAGTCATGACAGGGGCCTACAATGAGCAGTTCTTC
.	.	TRBV30	TRBJ2-1	CAYAGYSYNEQFF	TGTGCCTACGCGGGATACTCCTACAATGAGCAGTTCTTC
.	.	TRBV5-4	TRBJ1-1	CASRPETRAAEAFF	TGTGCCAGCAGACCCGAAACTCGAGCGGCTGAAGCTTTCTTT
.	.	TRBV7-9	TRBJ2-1	CASSSGTGGTNEQFF	TGTGCCAGCAGCTCAGGGACTGGCGGGACCAATGAGCAGTTCTTC
.	TRBD1	TRBV5-8	TRBJ2-2	CASRDRVLFGELFF	TGTGCCAGCCGGGACAGGGTTCTTTTCGGGGAGCTGTTTTTT
.	.	TRBV7-2	TRBJ2-7	CASSPAGRVEEQYF	TGTGCCAGCAGCCCCGCCGGGCGGGTTGAGGAGCAGTACTTC
.	TRBD1	TRBV7-6	TRBJ1-1	CASSPRGRGTEAFF	TGTGCCAGCAGCCCCAGGGGGCGAGGGACTGAAGCTTTCTTT
.	TRBD1	TRBV7-9	TRBJ2-7	CASSPQPGQGIYEQYF	TGTGCCAGCAGCCCGCAGCCGGGACAGGGGATCTACGAGCAGTACTTC
.	.	TRBV15	TRBJ2-1	CATSREAPNEQFF	TGTGCCACCAGCAGAGAAGCCCCCAATGAGCAGTTCTTC
.	.	TRBV9	TRBJ2-1	CASSVEVYSSYNEQFF	TGTGCCAGCAGCGTAGAAGTTTATAGCTCCTACAATGAGCAGTTCTTC
.	.	TRBV7-6	TRBJ2-7	CASSPEDSFSYEQYF	TGTGCCAGCAGCCCCGAGGACAGTTTCTCCTACGAGCAGTACTTC
.	.	TRBV27	TRBJ1-1	CASSFEYQAEAFF	TGTGCCAGCAGTTTTGAGTATCAGGCTGAAGCTTTCTTT